This passage covers 2 T cell receptor beta chains from one sample sequenced in a study of identical twins. From the 5' RACE reads, TCRdb called clonotypes with MiXCR, one entry per CDR3 protein. Among about 660,000 distinct CDR3 sequences listed, around 8.3% were seen once. The data were also submitted as part of a second study, on yellow fever vaccine responses in identical twins.

The sequencing sample was made of PBMCs. These receptors all come from a woman under 30 in good health.

The CDR3 coding sequence is TGTGCCAGCAGTTACTCGATTGGCCCGAGGGACCTCGGGGGAACTGAAGCTTTCTTT. It translates to CASSYSIGPRDLGGTEAFF. This rearrangement joins TRBV6-2 or TRBV6-3 to TRBJ1-1, with D possibly matching TRBD1 (5 bases). Between the trimmed V and J ends, which lost 0 bases and 5 bases, there was a span of 25 bases. This CDR3 comprises 19 residues. Per the germline V gene, CDR1 is MNHEY and CDR2 is SVGEGT.

V is TRBV6-1 and J is TRBJ2-7; D may be TRBD2 (6 bases). Germline CDR1 MNHNS, CDR2 SASEGT. This CDR3 has 14 residues. V lost 6 bases and J 3 bases, leaving 15 bases between the germline ends. Written as DNA, the CDR3 is TGTGCCAGCAGCCCCCCGGGACTGTACTACGAGCAGTACTTC. This codes for CASSPPGLYYEQYF.